This entry describes one T cell receptor beta chain. Its cognate antigen is unknown. The source of the sample is a study of T cell responses to AZD1222 COVID-19 vaccine. Study-level findings and limits: None of the repertoires were sampled until the peak T cell response had passed. Spike-wide coverage was observed for vaccine-associated CD4 TCRs, with dominant responses at 160-218 and 743-854.

Clones were read by immunoSEQ multiplex PCR, and TCRdb kept only the in-frame ones, dropping some. The table records roughly 150,000 clones, about 87% of them present only once. This receptor was taken from an adult in good health. Here the sequenced sample was peripheral blood, taken on day 0 of MenACWY control vaccination.

The CDR3 is CASFGGVGGYTF. The CDR3 nucleotides read TGTGCCAGTTTTGGGGGGGTCGGTGGCTACACCTTC. This sequence joins TRBV12-3 or TRBV12-4 and TRBJ1-2, with D possibly being TRBD1 (5 bases). The V end lost 9 bases, the J end lost 7 bases, and 15 bases lay between the germline ends. The CDR3 consists of 12 residues.